Listed below are T cell receptor beta chains from one sample, sequenced in a study of T cells in Graves' hyperthyroidism and ophthalmopathy. TCRdb called the multiplex PCR reads again in MiXCR, with one record for every CDR3 protein. The sample carries about 720,000 distinct CDR3 sequences, about 15% recorded once. Sequencing input: blood. The receptors were gathered from a man aged 18 to 35 with Graves' hyperthyroidism. Each CDR3 is given with its conserved first and last residue. D genes are given only for firm matches. Where a row states a size, it is once, few, many or the class of an expanded clone; other rows omit it.

TRBV10-3,many,TRBD1,CAISRGQGEQYF
TRBV2,many,TRBD1,CASRAGTGTENEQYF
TRBV7-3,NA,NA,CASSLTRSAYNEQFF
TRBV2,few,TRBD1,CASSPGQWNSPLHF
TRBV6-2/TRBV6-3,many,TRBD2,CASTLNGGLADFSYEQYF
TRBV9,many,TRBD2,CASSDGTSGEVYEQYF
TRBV27,NA,NA,CASSSYLRGLWQPQHF
TRBV28,many,NA,CASSSGTFQETQYF
TRBV3-1,many,TRBD1,CASSPSTHWTGSTDTQYF
TRBV19,NA,TRBD2,CASSIRAGAGYEQFF
TRBV20-1,few,TRBD1,CSASRQGGRTDTQYF
TRBV5-1,many,TRBD1,CASSFWTGLDEQFF
TRBV6-1,many,NA,CASSRLVGYEQYF
TRBV6-1,many,NA,CASRELFYEQYF
TRBV20-1,many,TRBD2,CSAHPGDGRAGNEQFF
TRBV5-6,few,NA,CASSLRIFRDNYEQYF
TRBV25-1,NA,NA,CASSEYQASGYTF
TRBV27,NA,NA,CASSLHSGGGGYTF
TRBV6-6,NA,NA,CASSYSGTLFRNQPQHF
TRBV3-1,many,NA,CASSPSGATEAFF
TRBV4-2,few,TRBD1,CASSGDRDTDTQYF
TRBV4-2,NA,NA,CASSQVAWANTEAFF
TRBV5-8,few,NA,CASSEGVTNYGYTF
TRBV12-3/TRBV12-4,many,NA,CASRSPQGSSAFF
TRBV11-1,many,NA,CASSFGGATNEKLFF
TRBV20-1,NA,NA,CSARDPGLGGDEQYF
TRBV12-3/TRBV12-4,many,NA,CASSTPTRNEQFF
TRBV5-5,NA,TRBD1,CASSPDRGQGNTIQYF
TRBV2,NA,NA,CASSDRYNSPLHF
TRBV18,many,TRBD2,CASSPLRLAGGPAYEQYF
TRBV7-6,NA,TRBD2,CVSSQGLAGETQYF
TRBV3-1,many,NA,CASSDYTRVGTDTQYF
TRBV3-1,many,NA,CASSRTTDTQYF
TRBV4-1,NA,TRBD1,CASSHLRQGAPTEAFF
TRBV7-2,NA,TRBD2,CATLAASTDTQYF
TRBV18,many,TRBD2,CASSPRILAGNNEQFF
TRBV5-1,many,TRBD2,CASSLAGLGITDTQYF
TRBV19,few,NA,CASSTVGTNEKLFF
TRBV20-1,NA,TRBD2,CSFSSGTSGGAYNEQFF
TRBV7-3,many,TRBD1,CASSADRDETQYF
TRBV20-1,few,NA,CSARNAAGPGELFF
TRBV10-1,few,NA,CASSESDKHHYEQYF
TRBV11-2,NA,NA,CASSPAMVQETQYF
TRBV20-1,NA,TRBD2,CSAIPTSGSGNEQFF
TRBV12-3/TRBV12-4,many,TRBD1,CASSSHRDSNTGELFF
TRBV2,few,TRBD2,CASNELAVRETQYF